A selection of T cell receptor beta chains follows, all from one sample in a study of cytomegalovirus exposure and HLA in healthy donors. The protocol was immunoSEQ multiplex PCR, while the TCRdb copy is restricted to in-frame clones and leaves out a portion. The profile shows about 100,000 clones, around three quarters of them singletons. Sequencing was performed on PBMCs. These receptors were taken from a male donor in good health and CMV-seronegative. Each CDR3 is given with its conserved first and last residue. Fields, in order: J gene, clone size, D gene, V gene, CDR3 protein, CDR3 DNA. D genes are given only for firm matches. Only some rows state a clone size, as once, few, many or a class for expanded clones.

>TRBJ2-3|NA|TRBD1|TRBV4-2
CASSQDPTGGGTDTQYF
TGTGCCAGCAGCCAAGACCCGACAGGGGGCGGCACAGATACGCAGTATTTT
>TRBJ2-5|NA|TRBD1|TRBV2
CASSGFVGDRGQETQYF
TGTGCCAGCAGTGGGTTCGTGGGGGACAGGGGGCAAGAGACCCAGTACTTC
>TRBJ2-7|few|NA|TRBV6-6
CASSYSGQRGSDEQYF
TGTGCCAGCAGTTACTCCGGACAGAGGGGATCGGACGAGCAGTACTTC
>TRBJ2-3|NA|TRBD2|TRBV19
CASSIELLAGEPDTQYF
TGTGCCAGTAGTATAGAACTACTAGCGGGAGAGCCAGATACGCAGTATTTT
>TRBJ2-2|NA|NA|TRBV4-2
CASSQEGGRGELFF
TGTGCCAGCAGCCAAGAAGGAGGGCGGGGGGAGCTGTTTTTT
>TRBJ1-5|NA|TRBD1|TRBV28
CASSLTRQGPRQPQHF
TGTGCCAGCAGTTTGACCCGACAGGGCCCTAGGCAGCCCCAGCATTTT
>TRBJ1-1|NA|TRBD1|TRBV7-9
CASSDREEGNTEAFF
TGTGCCAGCAGTGACAGGGAAGAGGGGAACACTGAAGCTTTCTTT
>TRBJ2-3|NA|NA|TRBV6-6
CASSPTQGYTDTQYF
TGTGCCAGCAGTCCCACGCAGGGTTACACAGATACGCAGTATTTT
>TRBJ2-7|NA|TRBD2|TRBV7-2
CASSRLAGNRYEQYF
TGTGCCAGCAGCCGACTAGCGGGAAACCGCTACGAGCAGTACTTC
>TRBJ2-3|NA|NA|TRBV10-1
CASSPTITGGFDTDTQYF
TGCGCCAGCAGTCCCACGATTACAGGTGGTTTTGATACAGATACGCAGTATTTT
>TRBJ2-1|NA|NA|TRBV5-3
CARSRKYSSSYNEQFF
TGTGCCAGAAGCCGCAAATACTCAAGCTCCTACAATGAGCAGTTCTTC
>TRBJ1-5|NA|NA|TRBV6-1
CASSDKPERGQPQHF
TGTGCCAGCAGTGACAAACCGGAGCGGGGTCAGCCCCAGCATTTT
>TRBJ2-7|NA|TRBD1|TRBV27
CASSLSRTGGVRSAYEQYF
TGTGCCAGCAGTTTATCGAGGACAGGGGGCGTCAGATCTGCCTACGAGCAGTACTTC
>TRBJ1-1|NA|TRBD1|TRBV19
CASSILPGGATEAFF
TGTGCCAGTAGTATACTCCCAGGGGGAGCAACTGAAGCTTTCTTT
>TRBJ2-1|NA|TRBD2|TRBV10-2
CASSGPTSGRNEQFF
TGCGCCAGCAGTGGACCAACTAGCGGGAGAAATGAGCAGTTCTTC
>TRBJ1-1|NA|NA|TRBV2
CASSESLNSLMNTEAFF
TGTGCCAGCAGTGAAAGTTTGAACAGCCTCATGAACACTGAAGCTTTCTTT
>TRBJ1-3|NA|NA|TRBV10-2
CATGQNSGNTIYF
TGCGCCACCGGACAGAACTCTGGAAACACCATATATTTT
>TRBJ1-4|NA|TRBD1|TRBV7-9
CASSLDRGGEKLFF
TGTGCCAGCAGCTTAGACAGGGGAGGCGAAAAACTGTTTTTT
>TRBJ2-7|NA|TRBD1|TRBV11-3
CASSFQGAIGEQYF
TGTGCCAGCAGCTTCCAGGGGGCGATAGGGGAGCAGTACTTC
>TRBJ2-1|NA|TRBD2|TRBV30
CAGTSGRNEQFF
TGTGCCGGGACTAGCGGGAGAAATGAGCAGTTCTTC
>TRBJ2-3|NA|NA|TRBV5-1
CASRGRPLTTDTQYF
TGCGCCAGCAGGGGCAGGCCCCTTACCACAGATACGCAGTATTTT
>TRBJ2-5|NA|TRBD1|TRBV19
CASSTRDSYQETQYF
TGTGCCAGTAGTACCAGGGACAGCTACCAAGAGACCCAGTACTTC
>TRBJ2-7|once|TRBD1|TRBV19
CASSRSRTGQLGEQYF
TGTGCCAGTAGTAGATCTCGGACAGGGCAGCTGGGCGAGCAGTACTTC
>TRBJ2-2|NA|TRBD2|TRBV6-4
CASSVGLAPNTGELFF
TGTGCCAGCAGTGTCGGACTAGCGCCGAACACCGGGGAGCTGTTTTTT
>TRBJ2-7|NA|NA|TRBV6-5
CASRTDSYSSYEQYF
TGTGCCAGCAGAACCGACAGTTATAGCTCCTACGAGCAGTACTTC
>TRBJ2-5|NA|NA|TRBV30
CAWTADGLGETQYF
TGTGCCTGGACAGCGGATGGTCTTGGAGAGACCCAGTACTTC
>TRBJ2-1|NA|NA|TRBV11-2
CASSAMYTAVLNNEQFF
TGTGCCAGCAGCGCTATGTATACAGCGGTGTTAAACAATGAGCAGTTCTTC
>TRBJ2-7|NA|TRBD1|TRBV6-1
CASSAGQGEGHYEQYF
TGTGCCAGCAGTGCGGGACAGGGTGAGGGGCACTACGAGCAGTACTTC
>TRBJ2-3|NA|TRBD1|TRBV2
CASSRQGSSTDTQYF
TGTGCCAGCAGTAGACAGGGGTCTAGCACAGATACGCAGTATTTT
>TRBJ2-1|NA|NA|TRBV9
CASSPTPRSYNEQFF
TGTGCCAGCAGCCCAACCCCGAGGTCCTACAATGAGCAGTTCTTC
>TRBJ1-5|NA|NA|TRBV27
CASSFRGTYQPQHF
TGTGCCAGCAGTTTTCGGGGGACCTATCAGCCCCAGCATTTT
>TRBJ1-5|NA|NA|TRBV28
CASSLTGNQPQHF
TGTGCCAGCAGTCTTACAGGGAATCAGCCCCAGCATTTT
>TRBJ2-7|NA|NA|TRBV28
CASRRSTYEQYF
TGTGCCAGCAGACGCAGTACCTACGAGCAGTACTTC
>TRBJ2-3|NA|NA|TRBV6-5
CASSYSEGGDTQYF
TGTGCCAGCAGTTACTCGGAGGGGGGGGATACGCAGTATTTT
>TRBJ2-3|NA|TRBD2|TRBV30
CAWTLAGGFTDTQYF
TGTGCCTGGACTCTAGCGGGAGGGTTCACAGATACGCAGTATTTT
>TRBJ1-4|NA|TRBD1|TRBV2
CASSPGTATNEKLFF
TGTGCCAGCAGCCCCGGGACAGCAACTAATGAAAAACTGTTTTTT
>TRBJ1-2|NA|NA|TRBV9
CASSVDRDLGYTF
TGTGCCAGCAGCGTAGACAGGGATCTTGGCTACACCTTC
>TRBJ2-7|NA|NA|TRBV7-8
CASSPHSYEQYF
TGTGCCAGCAGCCCCCACTCCTACGAGCAGTACTTC
>TRBJ2-7|few|TRBD1|TRBV6-6
CASSRDRDEQYF
TGTGCCAGCAGCCGAGACAGGGACGAGCAGTACTTC
>TRBJ2-2|NA|NA|TRBV5-5
CASSLASPGDLTGELFF
TGTGCCAGCAGCTTGGCGAGTCCAGGGGATTTGACCGGGGAGCTGTTTTTT
>TRBJ2-1|NA|NA|TRBV10-3
CAIKGESYNEQFF
TGTGCCATCAAGGGGGAGTCCTACAATGAGCAGTTCTTC
>TRBJ2-5|NA|NA|TRBV2
CASYRGGTQYF
TGTGCCAGCTACAGGGGGGGGACCCAGTACTTC
>TRBJ2-1|NA|NA|TRBV7-2
CASRHGTYSYNEQFF
TGTGCCAGCAGACATGGGACTTACTCCTACAATGAGCAGTTCTTC
>TRBJ2-3|NA|NA|TRBV27
CASSRNAVPGGDTQYF
TGTGCCAGCAGTCGAAACGCGGTCCCCGGAGGAGATACGCAGTATTTT
>TRBJ2-1|NA|TRBD2|TRBV5-1
CASSLEAGKANEQFF
TGCGCCAGCAGCTTGGAAGCGGGAAAGGCCAATGAGCAGTTCTTC
>TRBJ1-2|NA|NA|TRBV10-3
CAISVDSRVGGYTF
TGTGCCATCAGTGTCGACAGCCGGGTTGGTGGCTACACCTTC
>TRBJ2-7|NA|NA|TRBV25-1
CASSEAGSWTVDEQYF
TGTGCCAGCAGTGAAGCCGGCAGCTGGACTGTCGACGAGCAGTACTTC
>TRBJ2-5|NA|NA|TRBV5-6
CASSSGVEQYF
TGTGCCAGCAGCTCCGGAGTTGAGCAGTACTTC
>TRBJ1-1|NA|NA|TRBV6-5
CASSYSLLTEAFF
TGTGCCAGCAGTTACTCACTGCTCACTGAAGCTTTCTTT
>TRBJ2-1|NA|NA|TRBV6-1
CASSAVINEQFF
TGTGCCAGCAGTGCAGTTATCAATGAGCAGTTCTTC
>TRBJ2-5|NA|NA|TRBV30
CAWSIGGQETQYF
TGTGCCTGGAGTATCGGGGGACAAGAGACCCAGTACTTC
>TRBJ1-5|NA|NA|TRBV18
CASSPQHSNQPQHF
TGTGCCAGCTCACCACAGCATAGCAATCAGCCCCAGCATTTT
>TRBJ1-2|few|NA|TRBV5-5
CASSFSHSNYGYTF
TGTGCCAGCAGCTTTTCCCACAGTAACTATGGCTACACCTTC
>TRBJ1-2|NA|NA|TRBV28
CASGGGGGYGYTF
TGTGCCAGCGGGGGAGGGGGGGGCTATGGCTACACCTTC